This T cell receptor (beta chain) was profiled in a study of human T cells and chemical hapten exposure. Study information: Patients, predominantly female, presented with alopecia areata, totalis or universalis.

Turning to this clonotype: The antigen is not known.

CDR1 and CDR2 (germline): KGHDR, SFDVKD. Between the trimmed V and J ends, which lost 4 bases and 5 bases, there was a span of 5 bases. The CDR3 loop spans 12 amino acids. General study findings and limits: TCRs above 1 in 1000 frequency did not change with DPC sensitization.

One entry per CDR3 protein, called by TCRdb with MiXCR from the RACE reads. The sample holds nearly 85,000 distinct CDR3 sequences, around 10% seen once. The time point was: patch test 2, 6 weeks after DPC sensitization. Treatment denoted: therapeutic diphenylcyclopropenone sensitization with weekly scalp DPC. Sample donors consisted of patients with alopecia, aged 18 to 70 years, who were suitable for DPC. This clonotype was obtained from a man aged 18 to 29 with alopecia areata. Some clones in this sample may be carry-over from other donors' samples. The specimen was whole blood, collected in connection with sensitization to the hapten diphenylcyclopropenone (DPC). This chain connects TRBV24-1 to TRBJ2-1; D call uncertain. DNA for the CDR3: TGTGCCACCAGTGAATCAGACAATGAGCAGTTCTTC. Translated, it gives CATSESDNEQFF.